This T cell receptor beta chain was retrieved from a study of T cell responses to AZD1222 COVID-19 vaccine. Overall study findings and caveats: There were vaccine-associated CD4 TCRs across spike, dominant at 160-218 and 743-854.

Trimming cost V 0 bases and J 5 bases; bases outside gene matches: 4. Germline CDR1 SGHRS, CDR2 YFSETQ. The length of the CDR3 is 15 residues. Some clones are missing from TCRdb's copy, which holds only in-frame ones; the method was immunoSEQ multiplex PCR. The table lists fewer than 85,000 clones, roughly 90% of them singletons, with approximately 4.5% in the top ten. About this clone: As yet, its antigen is unknown.

The rearrangement uses TRBV5-1 and TRBJ2-1, with TRBD2 identical over 8 bases. This TCR was sampled from an adult in good health. The specimen comprised peripheral blood, sampled on day 0 of AZD1222 vaccination. As DNA, the CDR3 is TGCGCCAGCAGCTTGGGCGGGGGGTCAAACAATGAGCAGTTCTTC. Amino acids: CASSLGGGSNNEQFF.